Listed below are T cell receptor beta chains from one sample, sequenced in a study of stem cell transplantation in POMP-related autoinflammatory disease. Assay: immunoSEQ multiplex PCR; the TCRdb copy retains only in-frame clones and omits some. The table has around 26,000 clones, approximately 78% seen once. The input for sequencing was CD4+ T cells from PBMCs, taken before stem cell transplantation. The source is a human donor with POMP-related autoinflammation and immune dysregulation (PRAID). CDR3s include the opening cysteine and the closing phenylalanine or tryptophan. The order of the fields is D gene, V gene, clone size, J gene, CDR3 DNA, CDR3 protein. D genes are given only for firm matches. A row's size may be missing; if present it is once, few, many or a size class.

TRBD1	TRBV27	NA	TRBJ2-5	TGTGCCAGCGCCTCGGGACAGGGAATTCCGGAGACCCAGTACTTC	CASASGQGIPETQYF
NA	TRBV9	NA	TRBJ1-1	TGTGCCAGCAGCGTGGAACCGAGGAACACTGAAGCTTTCTTT	CASSVEPRNTEAFF
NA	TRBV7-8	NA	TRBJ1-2	TGTGCCAGCAGCTTAGACGCGGGTCCTTATGGCTACACCTTC	CASSLDAGPYGYTF
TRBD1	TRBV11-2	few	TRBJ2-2	TGTGCCAGCAGCTGGGACAGCCACACCGGGGAGCTGTTTTTT	CASSWDSHTGELFF
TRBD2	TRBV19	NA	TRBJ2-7	TGTGCCAGTAGCGAGGGACTAGCGGGCACCATCAACGAGCAGTACTTC	CASSEGLAGTINEQYF
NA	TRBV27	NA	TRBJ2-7	TGTGCCAGCAGTTTATCAGTGTCGAGCTCCTACGAGCAGTACTTC	CASSLSVSSSYEQYF
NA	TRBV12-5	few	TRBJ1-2	TGTGCTAGTGGCTCGGACAGCCCCTATGGCTACACCTTC	CASGSDSPYGYTF
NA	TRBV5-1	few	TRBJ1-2	TGCGCCAGCAGCTTGGACAGGGAACACCATGGCTACACCTTC	CASSLDREHHGYTF
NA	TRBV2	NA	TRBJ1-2	TGTGCCAGCACCCCCAACTATGGCTACACCTTC	CASTPNYGYTF
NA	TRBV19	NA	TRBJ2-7	TGTGCCAGTAGTAAAGTATCGAGCTCCTACGAGCAGTACTTC	CASSKVSSSYEQYF
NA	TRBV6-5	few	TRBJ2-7	TGTGCCAGCAGTTACGATCTTAGGGACTACGAGCAGTACTTC	CASSYDLRDYEQYF
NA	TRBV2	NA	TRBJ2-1	TGTGCCAGCAGTGAACTAGAGGTGGGGTCCAATGAGCAGTTCTTC	CASSELEVGSNEQFF
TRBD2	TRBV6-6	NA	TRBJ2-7	TGTGCCAGCAGTTACGGGACTAGAGCCTACGAGCAGTACTTC	CASSYGTRAYEQYF
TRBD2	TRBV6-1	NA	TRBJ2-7	TGTGCCAGCATGAGAGCGGGAGGAGCCTACGAGCAGTACTTC	CASMRAGGAYEQYF
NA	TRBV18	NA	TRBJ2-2	TGTGCCAGCTCACCAGGGCTAGCCTATGCCGGGGAGCTGTTTTTT	CASSPGLAYAGELFF
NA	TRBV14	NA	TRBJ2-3	TGTGCCAGCAGCCGGGGCAGTCTAGGCACAGATACGCAGTATTTT	CASSRGSLGTDTQYF
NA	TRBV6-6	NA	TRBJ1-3	TGTGCCAGCAGTTATCGGAGAGACACCATATATTTT	CASSYRRDTIYF
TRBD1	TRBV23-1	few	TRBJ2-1	TGCGCCAGCAGTCAATCGGGACAGGAGAATGAGCAGTTCTTC	CASSQSGQENEQFF
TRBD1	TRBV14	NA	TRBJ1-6	TGTGCCAGCAGCCAGGGACAGGGGGTAGGATCACCCCTCCACTTT	CASSQGQGVGSPLHF
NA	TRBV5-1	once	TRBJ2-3	TGCGCCAGCAGCGTCCTAGAGGGGAATACGCAGTATTTT	CASSVLEGNTQYF
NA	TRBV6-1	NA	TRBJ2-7	TGTGCCAGCAGGCGGGACTCCTCCTACGAGCAGTACTTC	CASRRDSSYEQYF
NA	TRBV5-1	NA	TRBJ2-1	TGCGCCAGCAGCTTGGCAGGGAATAATGAGCAGTTCTTC	CASSLAGNNEQFF
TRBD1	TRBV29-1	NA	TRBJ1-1	TGCAGCGGGGGACAGGGTGGCGAAGCTTTCTTT	CSGGQGGEAFF
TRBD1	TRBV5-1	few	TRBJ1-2	TGCGCCAGCAGCTTAGACAGGGGCTATGGCTACACCTTC	CASSLDRGYGYTF
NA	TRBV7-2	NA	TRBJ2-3	TGTGCCAGCAGCTTAGCGCAAAGGACTCCCACAGATACGCAGTATTTT	CASSLAQRTPTDTQYF
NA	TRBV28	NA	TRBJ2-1	TGTGCCAGCAGTTTACCCTTGGACTACAATGAGCAGTTCTTC	CASSLPLDYNEQFF
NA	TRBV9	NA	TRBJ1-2	TGTGCCAGCAGCGTAGACACTAACTATGGCTACACCTTC	CASSVDTNYGYTF
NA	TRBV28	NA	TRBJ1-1	TGTGCCAGCCTACAATCTATCGGGACTGAAGCTTTCTTT	CASLQSIGTEAFF
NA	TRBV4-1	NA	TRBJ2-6	TGCGCCAGCAGCCAAGAGCCCGTCTCTGGGGCCAACGTCCTGACTTTC	CASSQEPVSGANVLTF
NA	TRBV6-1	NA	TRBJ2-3	TGTGCCAGCAGTGAACAGCGGGGCACAGATACGCAGTATTTT	CASSEQRGTDTQYF
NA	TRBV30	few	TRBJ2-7	TGTGCCTGGGGCCTTGAATACGAGCAGTACTTC	CAWGLEYEQYF
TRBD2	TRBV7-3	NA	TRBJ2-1	TGTGCCAGCAGCTTAAACCCAAACGGGAGGTCCCACAATGAGCAGTTCTTC	CASSLNPNGRSHNEQFF
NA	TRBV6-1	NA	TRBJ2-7	TGTGCCAGCAGTAGCCGTGAAGGGGTTTTTTACCAGCAGTACTTC	CASSSREGVFYQQYF